These 28 T cell receptor beta chains came from one sample sequenced in a study of T cells in Graves' hyperthyroidism and ophthalmopathy. The TCR beta CDR3 regions underwent amplification using RNA transcripts as the source. First-round RT-PCR with HTBI primers amplified the TCR CDR3 region. Each CDR3 protein is one row after TCRdb ran MiXCR on the multiplex PCR reads. In the table there are 600,000 or so distinct CDR3 sequences, about 14% of which are singletons. Material for sequencing was blood. The receptors were sampled from a woman aged 18-30 years with Graves' ophthalmopathy.

The rearrangement uses TRBV27 and TRBJ2-7, with no clear D. Looked up from germline, CDR1 is MNHEY and CDR2 is SMNVEV (reference sequence). The CDR3 has 14 residues. The V end lost 4 bases, the J end lost 2 bases, and 12 bases lay between the germline ends. DNA for the CDR3: TGTGCCAGCAGTTCCCCCACGAGTCCCTACGAGCAGTACTTC. Its protein product is CASSSPTSPYEQYF.

There are many counts of this clonotype. This chain uses TRBV29-1 with TRBJ1-3, with TRBD1 identical over 8 bases. The V segment lost 3 bases and the J segment 3 bases; nucleotides outside the gene matches: 7. There are 15 residues in the CDR3. Germline assignment: CDR1 SQVTM and CDR2 ANQGSEA. Written as DNA, the CDR3 is TGCAGCGTTGAGACAGGGGAGCATTTTGGAAACACCATATATTTT. Its translation: CSVETGEHFGNTIYF.

This clonotype was detected many times. The rearrangement joins TRBV28 to TRBJ2-1; 8 bases are a match to TRBD2. Trimming removed 2 bases from V and 3 bases from J; junction bases left unmatched: 3. CDR1 is MDHEN, CDR2 SYDVKM, per germline. This CDR3 has 15 amino acids. In DNA, the CDR3 is TGTGCCAGCAGTTTAACTAGCGGTTACTACAATGAGCAGTTCTTC. This sequence encodes CASSLTSGYYNEQFF.

This clonotype was seen only a few times. The chain uses TRBV27 and TRBJ2-1; 10 nucleotides match TRBD2. CDR3 length: 16 amino acids. Germline V gene data show CDR1 as MNHEY and CDR2 as SMNVEV (reference sequence). With V trimmed by 5 bases and J by 7 bases, 11 bases remained unmatched. The DNA for the CDR3 is TGTGCCAGCAGTCCCAGCGGGAGGGCCTTTGGGAATGAGCAGTTCTTC. Translated, it gives CASSPSGRAFGNEQFF.

Many counts were recorded for this clonotype. The gene calls are TRBV24-1 and TRBJ2-7; a weak D match, TRBD1 (6 bases). The CDR3 sequence is 13 residues long. Deletions cut 7 bases from V and 0 bases from J, with 9 bases between. CDR1 is KGHDR, CDR2 SFDVKD, per germline. DNA of the CDR3: TGTGCCACCAGAGGGGGAAGCTCCTACGAGCAGTACTTC. Its protein is CATRGGSSYEQYF.

This clonotype has just a few counts. This chain connects TRBV7-7 to TRBJ2-5, with TRBD1 identical over 10 bases. This CDR3 has 12 residues. The V gene's germline CDR1 is SSHAT and CDR2 FNYEAQ (reference sequence). CDR3 nucleotides: TGTGCTACCAGGGACAGGGGTGAGACCCAGTACTTC. Residues: CATRDRGETQYF.

In its sample, this clonotype was seen many times. The V call is TRBV12-3 or TRBV12-4, the J call TRBJ2-3; TRBD2 agrees at 10 bases. The CDR3 totals 18 residues. The V gene end was trimmed by 4 bases and the J gene end by 1 base; junction bases not matched to a gene: 11. The CDR3 region is CASSSPLGTSVRTDTQYF. DNA of the CDR3: TGTGCCAGCAGTTCCCCCCTCGGGACTAGCGTACGCACAGATACGCAGTATTTT.

Comments on this clonotype: A much bigger clone sits one base away, suggesting this may be a read error. In DNA form, the CDR3 reads TGTGCCAGCAGCTGGTCGGGTAGCAATGAGCAGTTCTTC. Protein sequence: CASSWSGSNEQFF. The rearrangement joins TRBV5-6 to TRBJ2-1; D gene uncertain. The V gene lost 3 bases and the J gene lost 6 bases, with 10 bases spanning the gap. The CDR3 length is 13 residues. Germline V gives CDR1 SGHDT, CDR2 YYEEEE.

This clonotype has ten or more counts. V is TRBV3-1 and J is TRBJ2-5, with 9 nucleotides matching TRBD2. Unmatched junction bases numbered 5, after V lost 4 bases and J lost 5 bases. This CDR3 is 14 amino acids long. Germline loops: CDR1 LGHDT, CDR2 YNNKEL (reference sequence). For the CDR3, the DNA is TGTGCCAGCAGCCTTCGAAGCGGGAGGGAGACCCAGTACTTC. Amino acid sequence: CASSLRSGRETQYF.

This clonotype was recorded at least ten times. This sequence joins TRBV29-1 and TRBJ2-3; D may correspond to TRBD1 or TRBD2 (5 bases each). V lost 1 base, J lost 0 bases, and 17 bases lay in between. This CDR3 comprises 17 residues. Germline V gene data show CDR1 as SQVTM and CDR2 as ANQGSEA. The chain's CDR3 is CSVEGDPWGGSTDTQYF. The CDR3 DNA follows: TGCAGCGTTGAAGGGGACCCATGGGGTGGGAGCACAGATACGCAGTATTTT.

In its sample, this clonotype was seen many times. The chain has TRBV30 and TRBJ2-3; D could derive from TRBD1 or TRBD2 (5 bases each). The CDR3 extends over 12 amino acids. The V gene lost 2 bases and the J gene lost 5 bases, with 8 bases spanning the gap. In germline, CDR1 is GTSNPN, CDR2 SVGIG (reference sequence). CDR3 loop: CAWSRGLDTQYF. CDR3 in DNA: TGTGCCTGGAGTCGGGGCTTAGATACGCAGTATTTT.

Many counts were recorded for this clonotype. This sequence joins TRBV7-8 and TRBJ2-5; 7 bases agree with TRBD1. With V trimmed by 1 base and J by 4 bases, 15 bases remained unmatched. In germline, CDR1 is SGHVS, CDR2 FQNEAQ. The CDR3 consists of 18 residues. In nucleotides, the CDR3 is TGTGCCAGCAGCTTAGTGGGGTTCCGTGGTAACAGGGGAGAGACCCAGTACTTC. This sequence encodes CASSLVGFRGNRGETQYF.

This clonotype is labeled medium-sized (0.01 to 0.1%). The V gene is TRBV2, the J gene TRBJ2-7; a possible D gene is TRBD1 (5 bases). CDR1 SNHLY and CDR2 FYNNEI come from the germline V gene. This CDR3 is built from 14 residues. Trimming took off 5 bases at V and 6 bases at J, with 17 bases between the two ends. The CDR3 sequence is CASSFRTSYGEQYF. CDR3 coding DNA: TGTGCCAGCAGTTTTCGGACATCTTACGGCGAGCAGTACTTC.

The table lists this clonotype with many counts. This rearrangement joins TRBV13 to TRBJ1-1; D not resolved. The germline gives CDR1 PRHDT, CDR2 FYEKMQ (reference sequence). This CDR3 is 11 amino acids long. Trimming took off 4 bases at V and 6 bases at J, with 6 bases between the two ends. The CDR3 nucleotides read TGTGCCAGCAGCTCCGGGCCTGAAGCTTTCTTT. This translates into CASSSGPEAFF. The full variable domain, in which reference TRBV13 and TRBJ1-1 provide the parts outside the CDR3, is AAGVIQSPRHLIKEKRETATLKCYPIPRHDTVYWYQQGPGQDPQFLISFYEKMQSDKGSIPDRFSAQQFSDYHSELNMSSLELGDSALYFCASSSGPEAFFGQGTRLTVV.

This clonotype was detected many times. V is TRBV10-3 and J is TRBJ1-1; D possibly corresponds to TRBD1 (5 bases). CDR3 length equals 12 residues. CDR1 and CDR2 from the germline V gene are ENHRY and SYGVKD. Trimming took off 6 bases at V and 4 bases at J, with 9 bases between the two ends. The CDR3 DNA is TGTGCCATCAGGCAGGGTGGCACTGAAGCTTTCTTT. Its protein product is CAIRQGGTEAFF.

This rearrangement joins TRBV28 to TRBJ1-5, with D perhaps TRBD1 (6 bases). CDR1 is MDHEN and CDR2 is SYDVKM in the germline V gene. The CDR3 extends over 15 amino acids. The ends were cut back, 2 bases at V and 4 bases at J, with 12 bases in the middle. Written as DNA, the CDR3 is TGTGCCAGCAGTTTAGCCGGGACACGGAATCAGCCCCAGCATTTT. This gives the protein CASSLAGTRNQPQHF.

At least ten counts were recorded for this clonotype. The V gene is TRBV6-1, the J gene TRBJ2-3, with 10 bases lining up with TRBD1. V shed 6 bases, J shed 4 bases, and the junction held 4 bases outside the gene matches. CDR3 length: 14 amino acids. Germline V gives CDR1 MNHNS, CDR2 SASEGT. The CDR3 DNA is TGTGCCAGCAGAACCGGGACAGGGGCAGATACGCAGTATTTT. Translation gives CASRTGTGADTQYF.

This clonotype was observed at least ten times. The rearrangement joins TRBV19 to TRBJ1-1, with D possibly TRBD1 on 6 matching bases. The germline V and J ends were trimmed by 3 bases and 3 bases, with 11 bases remaining between them. Germline V CDR1 and CDR2: LNHDA, SQIVND (reference sequence). The CDR3 contains 14 residues. The CDR3 loop reads CASSIRGSDTEAFF. CDR3 sequence (DNA): TGTGCCAGTAGTATCAGGGGATCGGACACTGAAGCTTTCTTT.

V and J are TRBV19 and TRBJ1-1; weak D call: TRBD1 (5 bases). Germline assignment: CDR1 LNHDA and CDR2 SQIVND (reference sequence). V was trimmed by 0 bases and J by 0 bases, leaving 8 bases between them. The CDR3 has 15 amino acids. CDR3 DNA: TGTGCCAGTAGTATAGATCAGGACATGAACACTGAAGCTTTCTTT. It yields the protein CASSIDQDMNTEAFF.

This clonotype was found many times. The chain employs TRBV28 and TRBJ2-1; D might be TRBD2 (6 bases). Germline lookup yields CDR1 MDHEN and CDR2 SYDVKM. Trimming took off 6 bases at V and 7 bases at J, with 25 bases between the two ends. The CDR3 consists of 17 residues. CDR3 DNA sequence: TGTGCCAGCAGCCCCGCGGCCTTAACGGGAGCTTTGAATGAGCAGTTCTTC. Translation: CASSPAALTGALNEQFF.

At least ten counts were recorded for this clonotype. The chain links TRBV5-5 to TRBJ2-2; a possible D gene is TRBD2 (6 bases). Between the trimmed V and J ends, which lost 0 bases and 4 bases, there was a span of 13 bases. CDR1 is SGHKS and CDR2 is YYEKEE in the germline V gene (reference sequence). The CDR3 extends over 16 amino acids. The CDR3, as DNA: TGTGCCAGCAGCTTGGTGTCTAGCGTTAGCACCGGGGAGCTGTTTTTT. Translation: CASSLVSSVSTGELFF.

Many counts were recorded for this clonotype. The V call is TRBV10-3, the J call TRBJ2-5; 8 nucleotides line up with TRBD1. CDR1 ENHRY and CDR2 SYGVKD come from the germline V gene. Unmatched junction bases numbered 4, after V lost 6 bases and J lost 1 base. The CDR3 sequence is 14 residues long. CDR3 in amino acids: CAIRPDRVQETQYF. For the CDR3, the DNA is TGTGCCATCAGACCGGACAGGGTCCAAGAGACCCAGTACTTC.

This clonotype has a count of ten or more. The rearrangement uses TRBV18 and TRBJ1-1; D is unclear. Trimming cost V 4 bases and J 7 bases, with 7 bases left between them. The CDR3 is 11 amino acids. Germline loops: CDR1 KGHSH, CDR2 LQKENI. The CDR3 DNA is TGTGCCAGCTCACAGTCGGATGAAGCTTTCTTT. Its protein product is CASSQSDEAFF.

The V call is TRBV4-3, the J call TRBJ1-1, with D maybe TRBD1 (5 bases). Germline-derived CDR1 and CDR2 are LGHNA and YSLEER. The V end lost 0 bases, the J end lost 3 bases, and 17 bases lay between the germline ends. This CDR3 comprises 17 residues. The CDR3 is CASSQDGLGEGDTEAFF. The CDR3, as DNA: TGCGCCAGCAGCCAAGATGGATTAGGGGAGGGTGACACTGAAGCTTTCTTT.

This sequence joins TRBV18 and TRBJ2-5; possible D gene TRBD1, 6 bases. Germline CDR1 and CDR2: KGHSH and LQKENI. The CDR3 runs 15 residues. Trimming left V 4 bases short and J 5 bases short, with 17 bases between. DNA for the CDR3: TGTGCCAGCTCACTTCACAGGGACCCCGGGGAGACCCAGTACTTC. Translated, it gives CASSLHRDPGETQYF.

This clonotype was recorded many times. V is TRBV20-1 and J is TRBJ2-1; TRBD2 aligns across 7 bases. The germline V gene has CDR1 DFQATT and CDR2 SNEGSKA (reference sequence). The CDR3 is made up of 12 amino acids. The ends lost 0 bases at V and 13 bases at J; junction bases unmatched: 6. The DNA for the CDR3 is TGCAGTGCTAGAGATACAGGCGGGGGTCAGTTCTTC. It yields the protein CSARDTGGGQFF.

This clonotype appeared many times. The V call is TRBV27, the J call TRBJ1-2; 8 bases map to TRBD1. The J segment lost 3 bases and the V segment lost 5 bases, leaving 11 bases of the junction unmatched. Germline V gives CDR1 MNHEY, CDR2 SMNVEV (reference sequence). The CDR3 extends over 16 amino acids. Written as DNA, the CDR3 is TGTGCCAGCAGTAAATGGACAGGGTGGGGTCACTATGGCTACACCTTC. Translating gives CASSKWTGWGHYGYTF.

To note about this clonotype: A single base separates this from a much larger clone, so it may be a read error. The chain recombines TRBV28 with TRBJ1-5; weak D call: TRBD1 (6 bases). Trimming took 0 bases from V and 15 from J, leaving 12 bases between them. Germline V gives CDR1 MDHEN, CDR2 SYDVKM. This CDR3 region has 12 residues. The CDR3 reads CASSLWGGSRHF. In nucleotides, the CDR3 is TGTGCCAGCAGTTTATGGGGGGGCTCCCGGCATTTT.